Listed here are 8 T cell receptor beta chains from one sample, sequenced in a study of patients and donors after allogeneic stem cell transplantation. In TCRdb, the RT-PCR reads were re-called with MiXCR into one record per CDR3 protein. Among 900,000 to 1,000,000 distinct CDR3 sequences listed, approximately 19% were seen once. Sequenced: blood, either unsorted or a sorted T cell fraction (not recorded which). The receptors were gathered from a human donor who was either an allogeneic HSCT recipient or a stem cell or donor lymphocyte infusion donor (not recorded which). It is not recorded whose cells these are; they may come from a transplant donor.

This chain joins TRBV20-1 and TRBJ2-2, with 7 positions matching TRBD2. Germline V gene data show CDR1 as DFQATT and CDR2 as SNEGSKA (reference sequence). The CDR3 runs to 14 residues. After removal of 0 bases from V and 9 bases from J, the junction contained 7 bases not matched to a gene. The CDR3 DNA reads TGCAGTGCTAGAGATTTAACGGGGGGTCGGGAGCTGTTTTTT. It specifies CSARDLTGGRELFF.

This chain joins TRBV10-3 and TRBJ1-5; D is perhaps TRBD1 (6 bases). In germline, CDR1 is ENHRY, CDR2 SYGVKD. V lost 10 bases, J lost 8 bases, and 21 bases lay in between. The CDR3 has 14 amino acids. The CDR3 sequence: CATGPSRDTEPQHF. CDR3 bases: TGTGCCACAGGCCCCTCCCGGGACACTGAGCCCCAGCATTTT.

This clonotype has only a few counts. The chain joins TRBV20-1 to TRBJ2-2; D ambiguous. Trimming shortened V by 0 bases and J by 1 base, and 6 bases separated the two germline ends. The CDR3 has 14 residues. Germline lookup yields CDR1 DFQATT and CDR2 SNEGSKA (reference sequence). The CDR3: CSARDQRNTGELFF. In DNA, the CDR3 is TGCAGTGCTAGAGATCAGCGGAACACCGGGGAGCTGTTTTTT.

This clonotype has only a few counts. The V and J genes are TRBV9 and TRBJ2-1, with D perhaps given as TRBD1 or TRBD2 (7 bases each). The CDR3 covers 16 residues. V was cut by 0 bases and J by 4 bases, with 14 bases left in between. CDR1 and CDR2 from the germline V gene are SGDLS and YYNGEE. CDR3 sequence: CASSVEVRGGYNEQFF. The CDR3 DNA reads TGTGCCAGCAGCGTAGAGGTCAGGGGGGGATACAATGAGCAGTTCTTC.

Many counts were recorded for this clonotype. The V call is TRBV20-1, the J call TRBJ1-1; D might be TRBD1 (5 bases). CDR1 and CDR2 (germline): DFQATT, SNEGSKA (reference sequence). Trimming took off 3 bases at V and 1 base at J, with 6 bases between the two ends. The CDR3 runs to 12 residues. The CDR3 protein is CSASGGNTEAFF. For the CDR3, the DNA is TGCAGTGCTAGTGGGGGGAACACTGAAGCTTTCTTT.

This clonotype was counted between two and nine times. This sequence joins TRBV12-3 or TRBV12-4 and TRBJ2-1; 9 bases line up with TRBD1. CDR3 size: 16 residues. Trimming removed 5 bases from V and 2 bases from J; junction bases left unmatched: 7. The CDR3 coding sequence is TGTGCCAGCAGTCCCGCCGGGACAGGGACCTACAATGAGCAGTTCTTC. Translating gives CASSPAGTGTYNEQFF.

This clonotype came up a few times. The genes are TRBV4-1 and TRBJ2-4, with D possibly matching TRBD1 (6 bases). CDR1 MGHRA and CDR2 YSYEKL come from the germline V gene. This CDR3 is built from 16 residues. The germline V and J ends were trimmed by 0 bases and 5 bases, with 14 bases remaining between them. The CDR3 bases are TGCGCCAGCAGCCAAGATGGACAGTCAACGCAAAACATTCAGTACTTC. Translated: CASSQDGQSTQNIQYF.

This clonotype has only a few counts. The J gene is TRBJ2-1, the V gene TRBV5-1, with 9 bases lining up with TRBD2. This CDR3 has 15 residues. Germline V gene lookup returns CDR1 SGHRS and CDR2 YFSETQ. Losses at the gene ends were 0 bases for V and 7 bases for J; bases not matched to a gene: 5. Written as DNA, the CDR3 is TGCGCCAGCAGCTTGGCCGGGCGGGAGGGTAATGAGCAGTTCTTC. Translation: CASSLAGREGNEQFF.